These 10 T cell receptor beta chains share one sample of origin, sequenced in a study of blood T cell repertoires in COVID-19 (TCRdb year 2020). The method behind the library was the immunoSEQ multiplex PCR assay. The source is immuneACCESS, and TCRdb retained only in-frame sequences with V and J called. Part of the clones is not carried over; for the studies checked, unresolved V genes explain less than half of this, and the remainder is unexplained. The sample table contains about 21,000 clones; only one count was recorded for 75% to 90% of them. Of the sample, 18% falls within the top ten clones. Sequencing was done on a sample of peripheral blood. These TCRs come from a man aged 65-85 years with active COVID-19.

Here the CDR3 reads CASSELALTDTQYF. In nucleotides, the CDR3 is TGTGCCAGCAGTGAATTAGCCCTCACAGATACGCAGTATTTT. V and J are TRBV6-1 and TRBJ2-3; D uncertain. The CDR3 is 14 amino acids. V lost 2 bases to trimming and J lost 2 bases, with 8 bases between them. The V gene's germline CDR1 is MNHNS and CDR2 SASEGT.

V usage is TRBV28 and J usage is TRBJ1-1, with D possibly TRBD1 on 6 matching bases. V lost 5 bases and J lost 2, with 12 bases in between. Germline loops: CDR1 MDHEN, CDR2 SYDVKM. There are 14 residues in the CDR3. The CDR3 bases are TGTGCCAGCAGTCTTCGACAGGACAACACTGAAGCTTTCTTT. It specifies CASSLRQDNTEAFF.

J is TRBJ1-5 and V is TRBV5-6, with D maybe TRBD1 (6 bases). V lost 1 base and J lost 3, with 8 bases in between. Looked up from germline, CDR1 is SGHDT and CDR2 is YYEEEE. The CDR3 runs 14 residues. Here the CDR3 reads CASSLTGHNQPQHF. The CDR3 DNA is TGTGCCAGCAGCTTGACAGGGCACAATCAGCCCCAGCATTTT.

This chain uses TRBV11-3 with TRBJ2-2; TRBD1 is a possible D gene (6 bases). The CDR3 length is 13 residues. Germline lookup yields CDR1 SGHNT and CDR2 YENEEA. The V end lost 5 bases, the J end lost 6 bases, and 10 bases lay between the germline ends. The CDR3 DNA sequence: TGTGCCAGCAGCCGGCAGGGGCCCGGGGAGCTGTTTTTT. It is translated as CASSRQGPGELFF.

This clone has more than one count but fewer than ten. The chain joins TRBV18 to TRBJ2-3, with 10 bases identical to TRBD1. V gave up 4 bases and J gave up 2 bases; unmatched junction bases: 6. Looked up from germline, CDR1 is KGHSH and CDR2 is LQKENI. The CDR3 spans 16 residues. CDR3 in amino acids: CASSQPGQGHTDTQYF. CDR3 sequence (DNA): TGTGCCAGCTCACAACCGGGACAGGGGCACACAGATACGCAGTATTTT.

This chain uses TRBV27 with TRBJ1-5; D unresolved. V was clipped by 4 bases and J by 6 bases, with 7 bases between them. CDR3 size: 12 residues. Germline CDR1 reads MNHEY; CDR2 reads SMNVEV (reference sequence). The CDR3 DNA follows: TGTGCCAGCAGTTCGGCGGGTCAGCCCCAGCATTTT. It encodes CASSSAGQPQHF.

The CDR3: CASSLGGSSYGYTF. The CDR3 DNA reads as TGTGCCAGCAGCTTAGGAGGGAGTAGCTATGGCTACACCTTC. V gene TRBV11-2 combines with J gene TRBJ1-2; D unclear. Germline V gene data show CDR1 as SGHAT and CDR2 as FQNNGV. This CDR3 comprises 14 residues. Trimming cost V 1 base and J 4 bases, with 10 bases left between them.

As concerns this clone: At the DNA level, this CDR3 is encoded by other sequences in the same sample as well. The chain links TRBV30 to TRBJ1-5; D possibly corresponds to TRBD1 (5 bases). The CDR3 runs 14 residues. V gave up 1 base and J gave up 7 bases, with 14 bases separating them. Germline V gene lookup returns CDR1 GTSNPN and CDR2 SVGIG (reference sequence). This CDR3 is CAWSGGVGGQPQHF. The DNA of the CDR3 is TGTGCCTGGAGTGGGGGGGTTGGGGGGCAGCCCCAGCATTTT.

This chain uses TRBV5-1 with TRBJ1-1; D perhaps matches TRBD1 (6 bases). With 0 bases removed from V and 0 bases from J, the gap between germline ends came to 9 bases. The CDR3 totals 15 residues. Germline assignment: CDR1 SGHRS and CDR2 YFSETQ. CDR3 residues: CASSLAGTMNTEAFF. CDR3 DNA sequence: TGCGCCAGCAGCTTGGCCGGGACAATGAACACTGAAGCTTTCTTT.

Here the CDR3 reads CASSQFPNNEQFF. For the CDR3, the DNA is TGTGCCAGCAGCCAATTCCCTAACAATGAGCAGTTCTTC. V usage is TRBV3-1 (or the pseudogene TRBV3-2) and J usage is TRBJ2-1, with D uncertain. The germline gives CDR1 LGHDT, CDR2 YNNKEL (reference sequence). This CDR3 spans 13 amino acids. The ends were cut back, 2 bases at V and 5 bases at J, with 7 bases in the middle.